This T cell receptor beta chain comes out of a study of T-cell reconstitution after alpha-beta-depleted transplantation in children. This sample's TCRbeta library carried unique molecular identifier barcodes. TCRdb independently ran MiXCR on the PCR reads; one entry per CDR3 protein. The sample includes just over 950,000 distinct CDR3 sequences, around 30% of them seen just once. This CDR3 contains 15 residues. V trimming: 2 bases; J trimming: 2 bases; junction bases outside the gene matches: 3. The germline V gene has CDR1 DFQATT and CDR2 SNEGSKA (reference sequence). Study-wide results and limits: Alpha-beta T cells present about two months after transplant were reported to originate from several hundred expanded graft clones. Surviving thymic progenitors and recipient T cells were the source of high TCRbeta diversity at day 60 in some patients.

This clonotype was recorded a few times. What it binds is not known. Sequencing used PBMCs, mostly from graft donor cells, obtained 360 days after TCRalphabeta/CD19-depleted stem cell transplant. The chain employs TRBV20-1 and TRBJ2-1; 10 positions match TRBD2. This TCR derives from a boy in the first two years of life who had a stem cell transplant for SCID, so the T cells may come from the graft donor. CDR3 residues: CSARQAGGPYNEQFF. The CDR3 DNA reads as TGCAGTGCTAGACAAGCGGGGGGGCCCTACAATGAGCAGTTCTTC.